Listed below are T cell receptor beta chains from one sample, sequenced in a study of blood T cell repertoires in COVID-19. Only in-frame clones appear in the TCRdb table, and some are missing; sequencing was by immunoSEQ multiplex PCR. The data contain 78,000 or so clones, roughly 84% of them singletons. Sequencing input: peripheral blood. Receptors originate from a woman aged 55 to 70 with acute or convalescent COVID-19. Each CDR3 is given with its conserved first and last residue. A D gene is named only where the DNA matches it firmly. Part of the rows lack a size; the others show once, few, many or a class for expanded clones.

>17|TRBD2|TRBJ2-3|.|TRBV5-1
TGCGCCAGCAGCTTGACTAGCGGGGGGTCGGCCAGGGATACGCAGTATTTT
CASSLTSGGSARDTQYF
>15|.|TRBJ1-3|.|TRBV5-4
TGTGCCAGCAGCTCCGCGACAGCGGGGGGAAACACCATATATTTT
CASSSATAGGNTIYF
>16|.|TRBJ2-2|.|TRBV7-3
TGTGCCAGCAGCTTAAACCCAGGGGCGAACACCGGGGAGCTGTTTTTT
CASSLNPGANTGELFF
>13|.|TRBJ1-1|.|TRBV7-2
TGTGCCAGCAGCTTAGATTTGGCCTTTGAAGCTTTCTTT
CASSLDLAFEAFF
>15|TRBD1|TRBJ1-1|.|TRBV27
TGTGCCAGCAGTTTACAGGGGGCGGTAAGGACTGAAGCTTTCTTT
CASSLQGAVRTEAFF
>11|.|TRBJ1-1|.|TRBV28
TGTGCCACCCGGGGAAGGGTCGAGGCTTTCTTT
CATRGRVEAFF
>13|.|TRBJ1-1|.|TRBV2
TGTGCCAGCAGGTCCTCGGGGGACACTGAAGCTTTCTTT
CASRSSGDTEAFF
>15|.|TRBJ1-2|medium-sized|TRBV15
TGTGCCACCAGCGGCCGTGAGGCCCAAAGCTATGGCTACACCTTC
CATSGREAQSYGYTF
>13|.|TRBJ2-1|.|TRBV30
TGTGCCTGGAGTCCACAGGGTAGCAATGAGCAGTTCTTC
CAWSPQGSNEQFF
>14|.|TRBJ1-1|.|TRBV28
TGTGCCAGCAGTTTAAGGCCAGGGAACACTGAAGCTTTCTTT
CASSLRPGNTEAFF
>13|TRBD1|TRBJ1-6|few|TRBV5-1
TGCGCCAGCAGCCCGGGGACAGACTCACCCCTCCACTTT
CASSPGTDSPLHF
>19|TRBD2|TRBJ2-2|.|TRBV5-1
TGCGCCAGCAGCTCCCGGACTAGCGGGGGGGCCCTGGACACCGGGGAGCTGTTTTTT
CASSSRTSGGALDTGELFF
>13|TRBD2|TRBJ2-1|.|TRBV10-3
TGTGCCATCGGAGCGGGGGGTCGTGGTGAGCAGTTCTTC
CAIGAGGRGEQFF
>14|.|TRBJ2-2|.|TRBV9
TGTGCCAGCAGCGAGGCAGGGTACACCGGGGAGCTGTTTTTT
CASSEAGYTGELFF
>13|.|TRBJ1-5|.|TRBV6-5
TGTGCCAGCAGTTACACGGTTGGGGCGCCCCAGCATTTT
CASSYTVGAPQHF
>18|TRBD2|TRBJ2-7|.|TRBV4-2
TGTGCCAGCAGCCAAGACCTCCCCACGCGGGGGGGCCCTAGGGAGCAGTACTTC
CASSQDLPTRGGPREQYF
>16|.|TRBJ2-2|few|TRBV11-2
TGTGCCAGCAGCCCCCGGGTGGGTATAGACACCGGGGAGCTGTTTTTT
CASSPRVGIDTGELFF
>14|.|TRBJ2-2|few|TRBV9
TGTGCCAGCAGACCTACGTCGAACACCGGGGAGCTGTTTTTT
CASRPTSNTGELFF
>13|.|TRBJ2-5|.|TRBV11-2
TGTGCCAGCAGCTTATGGCTAGGAGAGACCCAGTACTTC
CASSLWLGETQYF
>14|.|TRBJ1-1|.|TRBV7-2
TGTGCCAGCAGCTCCCCGACAAGGCTGACTGAAGCTTTCTTT
CASSSPTRLTEAFF
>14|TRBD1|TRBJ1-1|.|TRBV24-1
TGTGCCACCAGCACACAGGGGGCAGACACTGAAGCTTTCTTT
CATSTQGADTEAFF
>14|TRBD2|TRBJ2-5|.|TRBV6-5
TGTGCCAGCAGTTTACGCGGGGGGGTAGAGACCCAGTACTTC
CASSLRGGVETQYF
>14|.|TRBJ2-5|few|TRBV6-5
TGTGCCAGCAGTCCAAACAGGGTCCAAGAGACCCAGTACTTC
CASSPNRVQETQYF
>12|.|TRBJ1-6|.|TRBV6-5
TGTGCCAGCAGCCCGGCGGTCTCACCCCTCCACTTT
CASSPAVSPLHF
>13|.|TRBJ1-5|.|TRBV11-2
TGTGCCAGCAGCTTAGAGTCAGGGCAGCCCCAGCATTTT
CASSLESGQPQHF
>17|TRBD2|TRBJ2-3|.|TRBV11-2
TGTGCCAGCAGCTTAGGGACTAGCGGGAGTAGCACAGATACGCAGTATTTT
CASSLGTSGSSTDTQYF
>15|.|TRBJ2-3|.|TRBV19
TGTGCCACTGGAGGGCGGGTGAACGCCGAAGATACGCAGTATTTT
CATGGRVNAEDTQYF
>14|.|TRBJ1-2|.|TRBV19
TGTGCCAGTAGTATCTCGCAGGGAAAATATGGCTACACCTTC
CASSISQGKYGYTF
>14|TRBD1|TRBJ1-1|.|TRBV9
TGTGCCAGCAGCTATGACAGGGTCGGCACTGAAGCTTTCTTT
CASSYDRVGTEAFF
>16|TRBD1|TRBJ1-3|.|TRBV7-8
TGTGCCAGCAGTCCCACTCAGGGGGCCAGGGGAAACACCATATATTTT
CASSPTQGARGNTIYF
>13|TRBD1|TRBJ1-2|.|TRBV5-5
TGTGCCAGCAGCTTTTATACAGGGGAAGGCTACACCTTC
CASSFYTGEGYTF
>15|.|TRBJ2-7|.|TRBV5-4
TGTGCCAGCTACCCCTGGTGGGGCGTATCCTACGAGCAGTACTTC
CASYPWWGVSYEQYF
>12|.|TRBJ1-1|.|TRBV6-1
TGTGCCAGCAGTGATTGGACTAGTCAAGCTTTCTTT
CASSDWTSQAFF
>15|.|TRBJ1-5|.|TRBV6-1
TGTGCCAGCAGTGAGCAGGGAATTAGCAATCAGCCCCAGCATTTT
CASSEQGISNQPQHF
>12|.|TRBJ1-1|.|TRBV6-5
TGTGCCAGCAGGACGGGGAACACTGAAGCTTTCTTT
CASRTGNTEAFF
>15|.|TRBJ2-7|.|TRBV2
TGTGCCAGCAGTGTAGACAGACTAGGGACCTACGAGCAGTACTTC
CASSVDRLGTYEQYF
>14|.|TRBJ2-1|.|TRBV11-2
TGTGCCAGCAGCTTAGGGGACACTTACAATGAGCAGTTCTTC
CASSLGDTYNEQFF
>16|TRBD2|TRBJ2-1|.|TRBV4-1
TGCGCCAGCAGCGCCCAACTAGCGGGGGTAGCGAATGAGCAGTTCTTC
CASSAQLAGVANEQFF
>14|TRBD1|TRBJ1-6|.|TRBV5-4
TGTGCCAGCAGCCTACCGCAGGGGGGATCACCCCTCCACTTT
CASSLPQGGSPLHF
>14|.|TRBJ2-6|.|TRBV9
TGTGCCAGCTCGAGGATCTCTGGGGCCAACGTCCTGACTTTC
CASSRISGANVLTF
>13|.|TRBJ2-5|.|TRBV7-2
TGTGCCAGCAGCTTAGCGCGATACGAGACCCAGTACTTC
CASSLARYETQYF
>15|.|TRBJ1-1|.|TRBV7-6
TGTGCCAGCAGCCCCGGGGGGGGGCCGGGAACTGAAGCTTTCTTT
CASSPGGGPGTEAFF
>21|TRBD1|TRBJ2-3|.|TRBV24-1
TGTGCCACCAGTGACCGCCTCCGGGACAGGGGCAAGCGGGGGAGCACAGATACGCAGTATTTT
CATSDRLRDRGKRGSTDTQYF
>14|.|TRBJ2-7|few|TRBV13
TGTGCCAGCAGCTTAGGAGTACAGGGGGGGGAGCAGTACTTC
CASSLGVQGGEQYF
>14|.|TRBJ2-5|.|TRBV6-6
TGTGCCAGCAGCACCGCGGGGGCCCAAGAGACCCAGTACTTC
CASSTAGAQETQYF
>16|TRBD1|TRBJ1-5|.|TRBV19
TGTGCCAGTAGTAACCTCTGGACAGGGGGCAATCAGCCCCAGCATTTT
CASSNLWTGGNQPQHF
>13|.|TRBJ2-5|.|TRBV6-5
TGTGCCAGCACTCCCGCGCGGCAAGAGACCCAGTACTTC
CASTPARQETQYF
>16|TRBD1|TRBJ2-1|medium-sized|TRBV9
TGTGCCAGCAGCGAGTGGGGACAGGGGCTTGTCAATGAGCAGTTCTTC
CASSEWGQGLVNEQFF
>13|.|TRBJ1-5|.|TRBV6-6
TGTGCCGGGGGCCGCGTCGGGAATCAGCCCCAGCATTTT
CAGGRVGNQPQHF
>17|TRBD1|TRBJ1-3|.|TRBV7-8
TGTGCCAGCAACGCCTTCTCGACAGGGGGCTCTGGAAACACCATATATTTT
CASNAFSTGGSGNTIYF